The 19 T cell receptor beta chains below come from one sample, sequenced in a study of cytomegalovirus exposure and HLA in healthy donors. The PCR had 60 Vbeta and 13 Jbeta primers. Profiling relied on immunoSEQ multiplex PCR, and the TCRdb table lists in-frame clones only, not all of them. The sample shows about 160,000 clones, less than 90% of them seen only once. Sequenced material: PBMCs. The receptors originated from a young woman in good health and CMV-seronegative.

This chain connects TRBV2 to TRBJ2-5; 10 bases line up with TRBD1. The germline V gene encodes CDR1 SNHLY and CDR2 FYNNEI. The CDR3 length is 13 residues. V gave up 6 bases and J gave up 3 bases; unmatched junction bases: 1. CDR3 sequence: CASSGQGEETQYF. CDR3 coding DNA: TGTGCCAGCAGCGGACAGGGGGAAGAGACCCAGTACTTC. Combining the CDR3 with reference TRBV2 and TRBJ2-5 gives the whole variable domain EPEVTQTPSHQVTQMGQEVILRCVPISNHLYFYWYRQILGQKVEFLVSFYNNEISEKSEIFDDQFSVERPDGSNFTLKIRSTKLEDSAMYFCASSGQGEETQYFGPGTRLLVL.

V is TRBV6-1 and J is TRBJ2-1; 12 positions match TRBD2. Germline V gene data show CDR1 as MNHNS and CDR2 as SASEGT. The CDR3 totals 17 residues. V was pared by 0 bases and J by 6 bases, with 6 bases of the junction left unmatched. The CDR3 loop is CASSEALAGGLGNEQFF. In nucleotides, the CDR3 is TGTGCCAGCAGTGAAGCGCTAGCGGGAGGGCTTGGCAATGAGCAGTTCTTC.

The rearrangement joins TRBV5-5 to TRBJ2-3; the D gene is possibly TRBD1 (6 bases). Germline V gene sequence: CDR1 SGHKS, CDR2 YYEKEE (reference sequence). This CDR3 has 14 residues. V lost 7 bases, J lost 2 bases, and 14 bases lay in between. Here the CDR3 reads CASGGSSITDTQYF. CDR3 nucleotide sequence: TGTGCCAGCGGGGGCAGTAGCATCACAGATACGCAGTATTTT. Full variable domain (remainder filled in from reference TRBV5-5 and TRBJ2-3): DAGVTQSPTHLIKTRGQQVTLRCSPISGHKSVSWYQQVLGQGPQFIFQYYEKEERGRGNFPDRFSARQFPNYSSELNVNALLLGDSALYLCASGGSSITDTQYFGPGTRLTVL.

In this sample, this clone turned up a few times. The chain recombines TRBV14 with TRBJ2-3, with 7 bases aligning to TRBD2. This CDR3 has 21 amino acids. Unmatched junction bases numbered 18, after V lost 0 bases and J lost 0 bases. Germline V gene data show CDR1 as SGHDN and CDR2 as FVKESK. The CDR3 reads CASSQDQGSGRVASSTDTQYF. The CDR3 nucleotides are TGTGCCAGCAGCCAAGATCAAGGTAGCGGGCGCGTGGCCTCTAGCACAGATACGCAGTATTTT.

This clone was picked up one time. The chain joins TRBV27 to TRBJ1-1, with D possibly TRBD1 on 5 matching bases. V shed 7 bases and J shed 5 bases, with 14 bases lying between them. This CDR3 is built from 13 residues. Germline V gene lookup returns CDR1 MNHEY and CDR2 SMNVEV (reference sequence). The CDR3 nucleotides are TGTGCCAGCAAAGTAGGGGCGGGGACTGAAGCTTTCTTT. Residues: CASKVGAGTEAFF.

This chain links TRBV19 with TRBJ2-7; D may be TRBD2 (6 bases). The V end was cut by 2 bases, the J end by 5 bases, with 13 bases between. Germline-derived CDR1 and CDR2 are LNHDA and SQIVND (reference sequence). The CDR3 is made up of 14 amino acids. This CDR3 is CASSIRLVMNEQYF. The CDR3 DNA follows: TGTGCCAGTAGTATAAGACTAGTTATGAACGAGCAGTACTTC.

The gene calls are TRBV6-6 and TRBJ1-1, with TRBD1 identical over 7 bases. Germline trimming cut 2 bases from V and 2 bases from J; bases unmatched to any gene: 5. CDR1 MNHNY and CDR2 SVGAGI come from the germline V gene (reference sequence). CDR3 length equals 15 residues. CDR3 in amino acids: CASSYPGTVNTEAFF. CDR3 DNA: TGTGCCAGCAGTTACCCCGGGACAGTAAACACTGAAGCTTTCTTT.

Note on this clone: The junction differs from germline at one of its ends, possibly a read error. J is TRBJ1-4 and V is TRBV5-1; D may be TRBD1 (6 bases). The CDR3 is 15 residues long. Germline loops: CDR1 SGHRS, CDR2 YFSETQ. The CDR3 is CAGSLNPGADEKLFF. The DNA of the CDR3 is TGCGCCGGCAGCTTGAATCCAGGGGCGGACGAAAAACTGTTTTTT.

The CDR3 nucleotides are TGTGCCAGCAGCGCCTCCGGGACAGGGCGAGTTTGGGGTGAAGCTTTCTTT. It translates to CASSASGTGRVWGEAFF. V usage is TRBV4-2 and J usage is TRBJ1-1, with 9 positions matching TRBD1. This CDR3 region has 17 residues. Per the germline V gene, CDR1 is LGHNA and CDR2 is YNFKEQ. The ends lost 5 bases at V and 7 bases at J; junction bases unmatched: 17.

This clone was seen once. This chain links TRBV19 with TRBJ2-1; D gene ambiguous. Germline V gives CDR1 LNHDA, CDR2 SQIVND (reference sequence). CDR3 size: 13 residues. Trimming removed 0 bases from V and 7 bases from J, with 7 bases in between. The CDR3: CASSIEPANEQFF. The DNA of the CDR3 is TGTGCCAGTAGTATAGAACCTGCGAATGAGCAGTTCTTC. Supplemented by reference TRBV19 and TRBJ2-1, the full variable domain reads DGGITQSPKYLFRKEGQNVTLSCEQNLNHDAMYWYRQDPGQGLRLIYYSQIVNDFQKGDIAEGYSVSREKKESFPLTVTSAQKNPTAFYLCASSIEPANEQFFGPGTRLTVL.

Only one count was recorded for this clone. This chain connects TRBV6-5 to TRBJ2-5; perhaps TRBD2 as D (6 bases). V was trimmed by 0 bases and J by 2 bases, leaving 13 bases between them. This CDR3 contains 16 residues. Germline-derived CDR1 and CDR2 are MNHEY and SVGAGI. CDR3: CASSYSGAGNQETQYF. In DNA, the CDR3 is TGTGCCAGCAGTTACTCGGGTGCGGGAAATCAAGAGACCCAGTACTTC.

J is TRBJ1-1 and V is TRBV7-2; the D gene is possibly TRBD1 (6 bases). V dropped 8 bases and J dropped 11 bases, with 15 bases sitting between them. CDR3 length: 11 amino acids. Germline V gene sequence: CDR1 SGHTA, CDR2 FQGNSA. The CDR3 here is CASQNGGAAFF. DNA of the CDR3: TGTGCCAGCCAAAACGGGGGGGCGGCTTTCTTT.

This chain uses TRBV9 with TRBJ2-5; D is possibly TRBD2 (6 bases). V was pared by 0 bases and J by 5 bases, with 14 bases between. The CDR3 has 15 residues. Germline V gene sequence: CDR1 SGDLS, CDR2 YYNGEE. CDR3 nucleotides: TGTGCCAGCAGCGTAGCCGGGACTGGGGGGGAGACCCAGTACTTC. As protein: CASSVAGTGGETQYF.

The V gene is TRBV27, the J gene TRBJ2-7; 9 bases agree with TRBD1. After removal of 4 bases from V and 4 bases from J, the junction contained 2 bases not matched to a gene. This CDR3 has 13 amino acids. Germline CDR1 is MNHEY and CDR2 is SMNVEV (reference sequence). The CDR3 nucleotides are TGTGCCAGCAGTTGGACAGGGGCTTACGAGCAGTACTTC. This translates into CASSWTGAYEQYF.

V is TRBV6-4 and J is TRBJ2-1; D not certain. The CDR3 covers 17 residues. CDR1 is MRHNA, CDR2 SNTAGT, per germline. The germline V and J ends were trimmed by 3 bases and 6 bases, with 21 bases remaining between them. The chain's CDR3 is CASSEGVRDTLVNEQFF. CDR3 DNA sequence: TGTGCCAGCAGTGAGGGTGTAAGAGACACCCTCGTCAATGAGCAGTTCTTC.

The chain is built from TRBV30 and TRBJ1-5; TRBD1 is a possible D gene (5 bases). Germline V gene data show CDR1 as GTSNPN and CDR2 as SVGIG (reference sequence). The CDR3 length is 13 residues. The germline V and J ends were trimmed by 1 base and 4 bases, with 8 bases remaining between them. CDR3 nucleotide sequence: TGTGCCTGGAGTGGTCGGGGGAATCAGCCCCAGCATTTT. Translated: CAWSGRGNQPQHF.

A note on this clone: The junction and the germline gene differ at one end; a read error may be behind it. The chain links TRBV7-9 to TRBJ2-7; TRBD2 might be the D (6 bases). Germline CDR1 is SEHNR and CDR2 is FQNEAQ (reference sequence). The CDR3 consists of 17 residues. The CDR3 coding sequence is TGTTCCAGCAGCTTCGCCTTGGGGTTGGGGACTTCCTACGAGCAGTACTTC. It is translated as CSSSFALGLGTSYEQYF.

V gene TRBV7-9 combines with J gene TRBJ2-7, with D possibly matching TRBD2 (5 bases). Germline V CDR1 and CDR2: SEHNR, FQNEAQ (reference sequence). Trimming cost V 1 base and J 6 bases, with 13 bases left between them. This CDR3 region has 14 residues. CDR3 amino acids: CASSLVEGSGEQYF. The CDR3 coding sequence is TGTGCCAGCAGCTTAGTTGAGGGTTCCGGCGAGCAGTACTTC.

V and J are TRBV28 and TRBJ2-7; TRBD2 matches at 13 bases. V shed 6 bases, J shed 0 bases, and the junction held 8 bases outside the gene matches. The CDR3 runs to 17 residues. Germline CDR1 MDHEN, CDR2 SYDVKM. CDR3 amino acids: CASSGGTSGIYSYEQYF. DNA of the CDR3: TGTGCCAGCAGCGGGGGGACTAGCGGGATTTACTCCTACGAGCAGTACTTC.